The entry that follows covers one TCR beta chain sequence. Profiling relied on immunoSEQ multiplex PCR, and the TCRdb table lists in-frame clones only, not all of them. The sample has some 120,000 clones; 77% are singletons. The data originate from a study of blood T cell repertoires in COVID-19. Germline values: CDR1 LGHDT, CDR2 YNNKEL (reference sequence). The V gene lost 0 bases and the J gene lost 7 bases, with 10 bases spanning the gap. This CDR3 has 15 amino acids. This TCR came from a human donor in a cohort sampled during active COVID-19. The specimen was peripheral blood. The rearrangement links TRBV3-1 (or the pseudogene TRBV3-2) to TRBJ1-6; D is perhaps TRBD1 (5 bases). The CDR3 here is CASSQESRVNSPLHF. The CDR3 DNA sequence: TGTGCCAGCAGCCAAGAGTCCAGGGTCAATTCACCCCTCCACTTT.